This TCR beta chain was identified in a study of cytomegalovirus exposure and HLA in healthy donors. Turning to the study itself: The use of the same platform for the 100 to 150 validation repertoires and the 650 to 850 first-cohort repertoires was reported by a later analysis.

Findings of the study overall: Reported performance of the classifier showed diagnosis of cytomegalovirus status with high specificity and sensitivity. The authors confirmed in vitro that three CMV-associated chains were specific for CMV antigens.

Deletions cut 1 base from V and 2 bases from J, with 7 bases between. Germline loops: CDR1 SGHRS, CDR2 YFSETQ. The CDR3 contains 14 residues. Method: immunoSEQ multiplex PCR; TCRdb's copy keeps in-frame clones and lacks some. The sample includes some 140,000 clones, approximately 85% of them seen just once. This clone appeared once. Its antigen remains unidentified. The donors belonged to the roughly 130-subject validation cohort, separate from the roughly 720-subject first cohort. This receptor was identified in a woman in her 30s in good health and CMV-seronegative. V gene TRBV5-1 combines with J gene TRBJ2-1; no clear D. Sequencing was done on a sample of PBMCs. CDR3 bases: TGCGCCAGCAGCTTGCAGACTGCCTACAATGAGCAGTTCTTC. It is translated as CASSLQTAYNEQFF.